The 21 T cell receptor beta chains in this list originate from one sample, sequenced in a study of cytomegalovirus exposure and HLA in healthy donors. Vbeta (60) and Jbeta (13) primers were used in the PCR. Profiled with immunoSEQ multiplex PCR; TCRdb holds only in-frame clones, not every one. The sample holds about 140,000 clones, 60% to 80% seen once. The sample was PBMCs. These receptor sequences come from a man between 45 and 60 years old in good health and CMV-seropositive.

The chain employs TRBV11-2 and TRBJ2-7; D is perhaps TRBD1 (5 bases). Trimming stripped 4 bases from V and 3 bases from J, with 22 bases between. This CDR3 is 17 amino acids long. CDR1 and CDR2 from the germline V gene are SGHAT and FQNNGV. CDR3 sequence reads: CASSSIGVLQQGYEQYF. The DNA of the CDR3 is TGTGCCAGCAGCTCGATTGGGGTCCTCCAGCAGGGCTACGAGCAGTACTTC.

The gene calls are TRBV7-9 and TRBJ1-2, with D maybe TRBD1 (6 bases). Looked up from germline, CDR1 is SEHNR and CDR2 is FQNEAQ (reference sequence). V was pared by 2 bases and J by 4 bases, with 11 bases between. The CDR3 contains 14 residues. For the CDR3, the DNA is TGTGCCAGCAGCTTACAGGGGATTCTCTATGGCTACACCTTC. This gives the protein CASSLQGILYGYTF.

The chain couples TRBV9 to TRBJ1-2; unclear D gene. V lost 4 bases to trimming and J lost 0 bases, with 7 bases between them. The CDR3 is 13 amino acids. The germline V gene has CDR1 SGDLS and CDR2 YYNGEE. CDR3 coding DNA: TGTGCCAGCAGCCCCAGAACTAACTATGGCTACACCTTC. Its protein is CASSPRTNYGYTF.

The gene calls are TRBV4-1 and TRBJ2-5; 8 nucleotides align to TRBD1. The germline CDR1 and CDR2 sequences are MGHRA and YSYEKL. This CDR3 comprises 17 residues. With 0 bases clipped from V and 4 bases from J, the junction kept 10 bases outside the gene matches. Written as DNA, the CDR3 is TGCGCCAGCAGCCAAGATTTCGGGCAGGGGGCCCGAGAGACCCAGTACTTC. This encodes CASSQDFGQGARETQYF.

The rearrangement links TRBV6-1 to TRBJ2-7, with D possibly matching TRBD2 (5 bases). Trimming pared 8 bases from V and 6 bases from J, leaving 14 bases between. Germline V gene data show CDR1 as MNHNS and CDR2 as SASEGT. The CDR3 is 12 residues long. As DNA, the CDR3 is TGTGCCAGCGGACTCGGAAGGTTCGAGCAGTACTTC. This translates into CASGLGRFEQYF.

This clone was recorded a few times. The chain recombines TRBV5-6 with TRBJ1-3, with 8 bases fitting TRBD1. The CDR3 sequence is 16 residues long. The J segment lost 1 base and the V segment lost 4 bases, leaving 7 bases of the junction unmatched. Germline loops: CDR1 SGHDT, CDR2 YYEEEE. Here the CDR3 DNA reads TGTGCCAGCAGCCAGACAGGGGCTACTTCTGGAAACACCATATATTTT. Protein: CASSQTGATSGNTIYF.

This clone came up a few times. The CDR3 DNA follows: TGTGCCAGCAGTCCCCGGCGGGGCGGGGATCAGCCCCAGCATTTT. It encodes CASSPRRGGDQPQHF. The chain uses TRBV6-6 and TRBJ1-5; maybe TRBD1 (5 bases). Germline values: CDR1 MNHNY, CDR2 SVGAGI (reference sequence). The ends were cut back, 5 bases at V and 5 bases at J, with 16 bases in the middle. The CDR3 totals 15 residues.

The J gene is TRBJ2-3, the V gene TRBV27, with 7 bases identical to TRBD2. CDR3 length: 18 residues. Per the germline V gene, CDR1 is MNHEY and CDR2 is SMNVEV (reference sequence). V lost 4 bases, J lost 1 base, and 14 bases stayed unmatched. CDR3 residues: CASSSNPTAGEGTDTQYF. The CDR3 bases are TGTGCCAGCAGTTCCAACCCTACCGCGGGAGAAGGCACAGATACGCAGTATTTT.

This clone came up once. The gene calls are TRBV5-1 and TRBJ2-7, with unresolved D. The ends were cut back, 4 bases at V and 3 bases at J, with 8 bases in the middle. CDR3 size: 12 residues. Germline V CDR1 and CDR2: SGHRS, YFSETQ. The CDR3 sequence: CASSRNNYEQYF. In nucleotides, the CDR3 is TGCGCCAGCAGCCGAAACAACTACGAGCAGTACTTC.

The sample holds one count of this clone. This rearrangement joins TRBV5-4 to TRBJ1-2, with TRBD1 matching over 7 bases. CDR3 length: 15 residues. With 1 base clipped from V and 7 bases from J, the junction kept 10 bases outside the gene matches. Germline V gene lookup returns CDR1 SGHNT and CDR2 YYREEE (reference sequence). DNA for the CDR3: TGTGCCAGCAGCTTGCCAGACAGGGTGCGAGGTGGCTACACCTTC. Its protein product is CASSLPDRVRGGYTF.

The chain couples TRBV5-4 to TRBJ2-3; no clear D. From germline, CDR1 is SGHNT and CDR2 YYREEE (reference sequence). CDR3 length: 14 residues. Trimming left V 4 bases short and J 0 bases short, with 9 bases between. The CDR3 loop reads CASSTRSSTDTQYF. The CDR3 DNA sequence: TGTGCCAGCAGCACCAGATCTAGCACAGATACGCAGTATTTT.

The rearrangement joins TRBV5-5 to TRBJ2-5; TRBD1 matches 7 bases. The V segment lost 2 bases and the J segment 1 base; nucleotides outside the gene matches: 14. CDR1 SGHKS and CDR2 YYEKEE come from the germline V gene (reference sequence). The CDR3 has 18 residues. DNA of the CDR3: TGTGCCAGCAGCTTTAGCCCCTCTCCGGGACAGTCCCAAGAGACCCAGTACTTC. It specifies CASSFSPSPGQSQETQYF.

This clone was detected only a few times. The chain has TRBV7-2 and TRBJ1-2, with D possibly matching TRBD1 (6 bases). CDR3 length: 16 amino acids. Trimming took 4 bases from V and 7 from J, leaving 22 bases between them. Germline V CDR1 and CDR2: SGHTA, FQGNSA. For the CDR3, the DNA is TGTGCCAGCAGCTCCTATAGACAGGAGATGGGACGTGGCTACACCTTC. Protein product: CASSSYRQEMGRGYTF.

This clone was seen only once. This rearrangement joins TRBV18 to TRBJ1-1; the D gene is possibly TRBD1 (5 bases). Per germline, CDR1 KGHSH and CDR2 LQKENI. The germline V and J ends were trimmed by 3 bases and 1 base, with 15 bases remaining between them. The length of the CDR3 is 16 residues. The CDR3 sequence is CASSPSFGHRNTEAFF. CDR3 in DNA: TGTGCCAGCTCACCGTCCTTCGGACACAGGAACACTGAAGCTTTCTTT.

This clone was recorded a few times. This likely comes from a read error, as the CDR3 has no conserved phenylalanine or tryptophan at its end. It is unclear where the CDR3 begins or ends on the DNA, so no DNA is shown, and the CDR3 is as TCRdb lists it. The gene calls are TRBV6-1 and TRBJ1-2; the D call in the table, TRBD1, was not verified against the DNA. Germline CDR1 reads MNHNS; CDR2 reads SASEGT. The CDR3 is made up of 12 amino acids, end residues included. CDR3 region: CASSDPSTGASV.

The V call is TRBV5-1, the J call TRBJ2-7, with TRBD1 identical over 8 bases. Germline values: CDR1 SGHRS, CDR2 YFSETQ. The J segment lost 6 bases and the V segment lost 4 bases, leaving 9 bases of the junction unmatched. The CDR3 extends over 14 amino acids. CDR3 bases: TGCGCCAGCAGCCCCTTGGACAGGGTCGGCGAGCAGTACTTC. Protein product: CASSPLDRVGEQYF.

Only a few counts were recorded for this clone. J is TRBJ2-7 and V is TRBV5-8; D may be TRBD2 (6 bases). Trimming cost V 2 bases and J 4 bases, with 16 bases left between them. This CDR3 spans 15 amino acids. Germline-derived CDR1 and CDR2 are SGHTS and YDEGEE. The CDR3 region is CASSLRPEGLYEQYF. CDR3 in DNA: TGTGCCAGCAGCTTAAGGCCAGAGGGACTTTACGAGCAGTACTTC.

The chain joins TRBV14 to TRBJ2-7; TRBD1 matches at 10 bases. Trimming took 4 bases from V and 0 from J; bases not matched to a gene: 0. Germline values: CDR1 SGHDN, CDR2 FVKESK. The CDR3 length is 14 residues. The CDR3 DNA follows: TGTGCCAGCAGCCGGACAGGGGGCTCCTACGAGCAGTACTTC. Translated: CASSRTGGSYEQYF.

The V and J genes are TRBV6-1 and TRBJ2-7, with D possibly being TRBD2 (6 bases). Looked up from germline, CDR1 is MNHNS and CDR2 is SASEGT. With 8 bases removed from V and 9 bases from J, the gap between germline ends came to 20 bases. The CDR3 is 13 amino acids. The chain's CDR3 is CASRRATNSGQYF. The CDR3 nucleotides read TGTGCCAGCCGGAGGGCCACCAACTCGGGGCAGTACTTC.

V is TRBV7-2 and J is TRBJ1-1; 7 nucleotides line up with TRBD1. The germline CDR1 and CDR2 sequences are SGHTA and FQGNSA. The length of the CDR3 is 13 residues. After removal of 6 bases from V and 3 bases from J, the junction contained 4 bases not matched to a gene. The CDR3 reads CASRSQGYTEAFF. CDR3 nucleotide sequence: TGTGCCAGCAGATCACAGGGGTACACTGAAGCTTTCTTT.

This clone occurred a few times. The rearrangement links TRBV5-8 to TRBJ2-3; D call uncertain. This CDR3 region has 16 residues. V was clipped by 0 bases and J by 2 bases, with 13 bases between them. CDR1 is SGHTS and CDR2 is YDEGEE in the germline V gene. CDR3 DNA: TGTGCCAGCAGCTTGGGGGCGACCCCCTCCACAGATACGCAGTATTTT. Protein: CASSLGATPSTDTQYF.